This T cell receptor (beta chain) originates from a study of T-cell memory formation after mild COVID-19 listed by TCRdb under 2021. General notes on the study: TCR sequence clusters from the two donors were largely donor specific. T-cell clones expanding and contracting after mild COVID-19 in a couple of donors were tracked by longitudinal TCRalpha and TCRbeta repertoire sequencing. The cohort comprised two young, previously healthy adult volunteers, one female and one male. Points the paper makes about the study in general: SARS-CoV-2 specificity was not confirmed for the second-wave clones peaking on day 37. Clones that contracted from day 15 to 85 showed balanced CD4/CD8 phenotypes, whereas a second wave of clones that expanded from day 15 to 37 leaned towards CD4+. Contracting CD4+ clones were located mainly in the CM and EM memory subsets, whereas CD8+ clones were found to be enriched in EMRA. The detection of some responding clones in pre-infection memory suggests that pre-existing cross-reactive memory T cells joined the SARS-CoV-2 response. The study covered only a couple of mild cases, and larger cohorts including severe cases with pre-infection samples were considered necessary.

Sequencing was carried out with an Illumina NovaSeq 6000. Using 5'RACE with constant-segment primers, TCRalpha and TCRbeta cDNA libraries were constructed, with sample barcodes and unique molecular identifiers added in the process. Trizol reagent was used to extract RNA from every sample. Amplification of the libraries took two PCR steps, and the second step added a second sample barcode plus Illumina TruSeq adapters. The libraries were sequenced on an Illumina NovaSeq using 2 x 150 bp paired-end reads. Processing in the source paper ran as follows. With migec v1.2.7, reads were demultiplexed and then collapsed into UMI-guided consensus sequences. Using mixcr v2.1.11, UMI consensuses were aligned to TRA and TRB V and J templates and then assembled into clonotypes. Expanded or contracted clonotypes were those called significant by both edgeR and NoisET, with noise models trained on biological replicates. edgeR calls used a false discovery rate-adjusted p below 0.01 and a log2 fold-change threshold of 1. PCA with hierarchical clustering of max-normalized trajectories of the 1000 most abundant clonotypes was used as exploratory dynamics analysis. Each responding clone was given a CD4 or CD8 phenotype based on the CD4+ and CD8+ repertoires, which had been sequenced separately. The public reads were reanalyzed by TCRdb: fastp trimming at Q25, MiXCR alignment, in-frame beta chains only. Merged by CDR3 protein, the rows form single entries marked with the most common genes and DNA. The V and J calls and clone size come from TCRdb's table, not from the authors' own analysis. The sample includes a few hundred thousand distinct CDR3 sequences, with over 20% observed a single time. Jointly, the top ten make up approximately 12% of the sample.

V loses 3 bases, J loses 1 base, and the germline ends lie 19 bases apart. Per the germline V gene, KGHDR is the CDR1 and SFDVKD is the CDR2. The CDR3 measures 18 amino acids from cysteine to phenylalanine. Only the CDR3 portion is preserved as DNA: 54 bases, with reading frame beginning at the first base. Note on this clonotype: Its target antigen remains unknown. No much larger clone exists at a distance of one base, and base qualities are not known.

Ficoll-Paque density gradient centrifugation was the method used to isolate PBMCs. Recombination joined TRBV24-1 with TRBJ2-3; the D gene is possibly TRBD1 or TRBD2, each agreeing over 5 bases. This TCR was sampled from an adult woman who had mild COVID-19 (a few samples of this study predate the infection). The sample titles of this study are shuffled in the database, so cell type and time point are left out; the donor was told from shared clones. Material: PBMCs or a T cell subset sorted from them (not recorded which). The CDR3 protein: CATSDPGRGAIGTDTQYF. The DNA is as follows: TGTGCCACCAGTGATCCCGGCCGAGGGGCTATCGGCACAGATACGCAGTATTTT.